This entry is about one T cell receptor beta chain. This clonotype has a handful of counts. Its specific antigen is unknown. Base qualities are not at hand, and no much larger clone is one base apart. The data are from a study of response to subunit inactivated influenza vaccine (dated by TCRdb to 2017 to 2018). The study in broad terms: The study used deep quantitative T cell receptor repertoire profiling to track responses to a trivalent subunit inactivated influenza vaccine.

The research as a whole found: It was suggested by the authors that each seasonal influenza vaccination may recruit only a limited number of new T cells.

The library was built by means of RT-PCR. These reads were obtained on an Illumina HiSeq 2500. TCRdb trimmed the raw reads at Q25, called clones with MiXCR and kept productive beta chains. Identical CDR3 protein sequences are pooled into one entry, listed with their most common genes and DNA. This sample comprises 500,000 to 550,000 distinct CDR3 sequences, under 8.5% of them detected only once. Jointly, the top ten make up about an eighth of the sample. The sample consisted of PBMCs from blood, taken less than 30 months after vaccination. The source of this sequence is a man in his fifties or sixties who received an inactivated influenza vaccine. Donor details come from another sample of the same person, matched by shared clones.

The CDR3 protein sequence reads: CASSEWAGPSYEQYF. The DNA sequence is TGTGCCAGCAGTGAGTGGGCAGGGCCTAGCTACGAGCAGTACTTC. The chain joins TRBV6-1 to TRBJ2-7, with TRBD1 tentatively as D gene (5 bases match). The germline V gene specifies MNHNS as CDR1 and SASEGT as CDR2. V loses 3 bases of germline sequence and J loses 3 bases, and the interval between the two ends is 15 bases. Inclusive of the bounding cysteine and phenylalanine, the CDR3 is 15 residues long. The only DNA kept is the CDR3, 45 bases in frame from the first base.